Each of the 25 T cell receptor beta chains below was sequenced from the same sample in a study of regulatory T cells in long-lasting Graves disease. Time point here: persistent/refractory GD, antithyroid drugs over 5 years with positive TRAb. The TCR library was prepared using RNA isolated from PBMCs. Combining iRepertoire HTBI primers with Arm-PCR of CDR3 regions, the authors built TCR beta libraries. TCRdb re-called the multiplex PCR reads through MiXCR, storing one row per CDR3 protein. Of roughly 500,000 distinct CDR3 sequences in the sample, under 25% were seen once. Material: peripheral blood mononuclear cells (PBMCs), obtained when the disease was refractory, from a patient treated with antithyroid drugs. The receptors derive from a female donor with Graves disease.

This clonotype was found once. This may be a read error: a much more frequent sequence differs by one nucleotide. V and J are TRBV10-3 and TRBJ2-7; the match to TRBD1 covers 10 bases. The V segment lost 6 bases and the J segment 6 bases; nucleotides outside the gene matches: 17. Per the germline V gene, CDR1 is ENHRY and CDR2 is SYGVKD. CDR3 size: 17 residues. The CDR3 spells CAISTTGTGEVFGEQYF. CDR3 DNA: TGTGCCATCAGCACAACCGGGACAGGGGAGGTGTTCGGCGAGCAGTACTTC.

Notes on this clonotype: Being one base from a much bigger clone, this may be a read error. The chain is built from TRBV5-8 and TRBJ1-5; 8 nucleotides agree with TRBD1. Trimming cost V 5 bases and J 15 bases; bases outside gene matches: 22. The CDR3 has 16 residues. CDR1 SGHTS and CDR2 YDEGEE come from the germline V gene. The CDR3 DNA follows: TGTGCCAGCAGACTAACCGGGACAGGAGGCTCCGTGACCCGGCATTTT. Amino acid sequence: CASRLTGTGGSVTRHF.

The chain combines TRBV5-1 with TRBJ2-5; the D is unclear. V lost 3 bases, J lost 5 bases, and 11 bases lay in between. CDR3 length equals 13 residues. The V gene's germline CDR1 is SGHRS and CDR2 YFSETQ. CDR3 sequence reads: CASSSNPRETQYF. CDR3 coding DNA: TGCGCCAGCAGCTCAAACCCTCGGGAGACCCAGTACTTC.

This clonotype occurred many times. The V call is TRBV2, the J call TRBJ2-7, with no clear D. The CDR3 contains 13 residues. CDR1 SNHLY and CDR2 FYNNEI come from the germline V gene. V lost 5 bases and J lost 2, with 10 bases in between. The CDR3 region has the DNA TGTGCCAGCAGTTCAGGTCCCGCCTACGAGCAGTACTTC. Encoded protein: CASSSGPAYEQYF.

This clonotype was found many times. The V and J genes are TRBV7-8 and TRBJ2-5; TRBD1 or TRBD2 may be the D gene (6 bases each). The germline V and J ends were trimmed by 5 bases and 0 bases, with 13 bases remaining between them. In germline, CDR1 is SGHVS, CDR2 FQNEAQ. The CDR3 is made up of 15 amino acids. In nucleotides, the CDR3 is TGTGCCAGCAGCGCAAGGGGGGAGTACCAAGAGACCCAGTACTTC. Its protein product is CASSARGEYQETQYF.

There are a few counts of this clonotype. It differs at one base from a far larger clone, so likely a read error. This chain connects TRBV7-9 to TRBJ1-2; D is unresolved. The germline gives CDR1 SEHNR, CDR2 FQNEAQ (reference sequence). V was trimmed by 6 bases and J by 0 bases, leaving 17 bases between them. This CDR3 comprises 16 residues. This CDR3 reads CASSPRVRLTNYGYTF. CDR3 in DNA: TGTGCCAGCAGTCCCCGTGTGCGGTTAACTAACTATGGCTACACCTTC.

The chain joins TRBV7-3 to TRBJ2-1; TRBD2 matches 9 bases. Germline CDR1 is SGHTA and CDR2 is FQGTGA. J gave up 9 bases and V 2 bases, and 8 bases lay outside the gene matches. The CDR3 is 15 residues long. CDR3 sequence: CASSLGLAGVSEQFF. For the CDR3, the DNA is TGTGCCAGCAGCTTAGGTTTAGCGGGAGTGAGTGAGCAGTTCTTC.

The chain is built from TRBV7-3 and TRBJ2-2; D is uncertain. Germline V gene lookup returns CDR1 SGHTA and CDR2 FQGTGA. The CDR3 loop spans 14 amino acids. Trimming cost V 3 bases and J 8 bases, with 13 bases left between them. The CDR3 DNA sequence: TGTGCCAGCAGCTTTTTTTCGCTGACAGGGGAGCTGTTTTTT. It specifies CASSFFSLTGELFF.

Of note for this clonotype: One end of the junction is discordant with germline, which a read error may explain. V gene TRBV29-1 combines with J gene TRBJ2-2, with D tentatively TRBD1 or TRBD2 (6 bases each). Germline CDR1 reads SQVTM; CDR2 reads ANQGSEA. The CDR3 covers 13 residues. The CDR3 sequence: CSGRGANTGEPFF. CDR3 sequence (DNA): TGCAGCGGGAGGGGGGCGAACACCGGGGAGCCGTTTTTT.

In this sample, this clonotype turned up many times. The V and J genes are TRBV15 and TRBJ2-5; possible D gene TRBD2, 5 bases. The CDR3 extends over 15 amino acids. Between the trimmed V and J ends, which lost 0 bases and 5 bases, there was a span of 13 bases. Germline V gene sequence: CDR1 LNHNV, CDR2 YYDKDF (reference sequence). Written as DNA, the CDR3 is TGTGCCACCAGCAGAGACCCGGGGAAGGCTGAGACCCAGTACTTC. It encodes CATSRDPGKAETQYF.

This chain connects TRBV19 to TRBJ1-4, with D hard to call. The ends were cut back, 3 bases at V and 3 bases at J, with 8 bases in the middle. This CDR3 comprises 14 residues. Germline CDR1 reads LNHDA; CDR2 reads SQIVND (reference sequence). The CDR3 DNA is TGTGCCAGTAGTATTTGGAGGTCTAATGAAAAACTGTTTTTT. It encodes CASSIWRSNEKLFF.

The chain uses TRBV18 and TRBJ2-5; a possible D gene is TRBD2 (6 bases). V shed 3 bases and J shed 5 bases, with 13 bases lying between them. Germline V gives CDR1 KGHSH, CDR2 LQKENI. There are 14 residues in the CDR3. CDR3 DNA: TGTGCCAGCTCACCGCGGGAACCGGGGGAGACCCAGTACTTC. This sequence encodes CASSPREPGETQYF.

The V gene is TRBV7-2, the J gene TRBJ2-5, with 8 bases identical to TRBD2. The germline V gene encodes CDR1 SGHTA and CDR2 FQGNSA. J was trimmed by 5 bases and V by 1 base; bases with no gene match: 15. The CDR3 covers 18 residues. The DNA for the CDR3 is TGTGCCAGCAGCTTAGTTTCAGCGGGAGCCCCCCAAGGGGAGACCCAGTACTTC. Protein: CASSLVSAGAPQGETQYF.

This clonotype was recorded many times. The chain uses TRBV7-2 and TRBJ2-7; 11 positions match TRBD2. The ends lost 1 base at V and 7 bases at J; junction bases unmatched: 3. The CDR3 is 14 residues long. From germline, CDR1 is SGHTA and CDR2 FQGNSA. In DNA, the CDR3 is TGTGCCAGCAGCTTAGGGACTAGCGGGTCTGAGCAGTACTTC. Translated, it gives CASSLGTSGSEQYF.

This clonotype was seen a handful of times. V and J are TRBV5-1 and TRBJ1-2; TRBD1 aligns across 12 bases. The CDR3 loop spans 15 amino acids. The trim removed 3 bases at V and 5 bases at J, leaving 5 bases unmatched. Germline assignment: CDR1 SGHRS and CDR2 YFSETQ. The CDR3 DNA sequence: TGCGCCAGCAGCTCGGGACAGGGGGCGAGGTATGGCTACACCTTC. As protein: CASSSGQGARYGYTF.

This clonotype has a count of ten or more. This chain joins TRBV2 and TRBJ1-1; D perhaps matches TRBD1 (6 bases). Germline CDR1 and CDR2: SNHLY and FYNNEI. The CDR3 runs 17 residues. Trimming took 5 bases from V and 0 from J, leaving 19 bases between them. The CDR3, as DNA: TGTGCCAGCAGTACAGGGTTTGGAGGGCCGATGAACACTGAAGCTTTCTTT. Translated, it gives CASSTGFGGPMNTEAFF.

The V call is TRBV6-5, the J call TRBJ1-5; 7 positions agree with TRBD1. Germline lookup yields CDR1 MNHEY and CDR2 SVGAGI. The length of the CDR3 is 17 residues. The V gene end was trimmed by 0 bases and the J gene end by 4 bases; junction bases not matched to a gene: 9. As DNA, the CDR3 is TGTGCCAGCAGTTACTCGCTTATCCGGGACAGAAATCAGCCCCAGCATTTT. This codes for CASSYSLIRDRNQPQHF.

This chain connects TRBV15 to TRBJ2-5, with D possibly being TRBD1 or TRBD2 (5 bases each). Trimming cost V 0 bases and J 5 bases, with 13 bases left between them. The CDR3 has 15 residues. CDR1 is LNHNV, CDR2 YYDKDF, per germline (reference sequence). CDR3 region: CATSRDESRGETQYF. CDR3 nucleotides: TGTGCCACCAGCAGAGATGAGTCCCGGGGCGAGACCCAGTACTTC.

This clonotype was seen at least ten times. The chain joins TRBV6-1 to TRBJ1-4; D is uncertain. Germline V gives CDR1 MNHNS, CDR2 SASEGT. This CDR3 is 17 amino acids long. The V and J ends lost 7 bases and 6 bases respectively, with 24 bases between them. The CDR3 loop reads CASTPLLVEGSDEKLFF. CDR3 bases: TGTGCCAGCACCCCTCTTCTGGTAGAAGGCTCGGATGAAAAACTGTTTTTT.

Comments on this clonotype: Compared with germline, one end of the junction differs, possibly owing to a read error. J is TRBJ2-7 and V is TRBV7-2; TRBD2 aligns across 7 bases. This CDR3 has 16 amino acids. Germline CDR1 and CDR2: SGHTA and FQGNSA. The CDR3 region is CASGLRGGREPYEQYF. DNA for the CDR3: TGTGCCAGCGGCTTAAGGGGAGGGCGGGAGCCCTACGAGCAGTACTTC.

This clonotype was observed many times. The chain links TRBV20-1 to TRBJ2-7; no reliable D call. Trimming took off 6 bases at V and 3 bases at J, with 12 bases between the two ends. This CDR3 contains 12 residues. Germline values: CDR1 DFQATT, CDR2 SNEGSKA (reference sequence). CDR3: CSAEPDGYEQYF. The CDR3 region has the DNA TGCAGTGCGGAACCGGACGGCTACGAGCAGTACTTC.

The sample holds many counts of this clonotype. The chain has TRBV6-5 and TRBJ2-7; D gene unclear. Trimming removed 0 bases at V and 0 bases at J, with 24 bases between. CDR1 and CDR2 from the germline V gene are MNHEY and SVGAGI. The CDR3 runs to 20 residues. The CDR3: CASSYSPSVQRRSSSYEQYF. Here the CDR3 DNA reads TGTGCCAGCAGTTACTCGCCTTCCGTGCAGAGACGTTCGAGCTCCTACGAGCAGTACTTC.

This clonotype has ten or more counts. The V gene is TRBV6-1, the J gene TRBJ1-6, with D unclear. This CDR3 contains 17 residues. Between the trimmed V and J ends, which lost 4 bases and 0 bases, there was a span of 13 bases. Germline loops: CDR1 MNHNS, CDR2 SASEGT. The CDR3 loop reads CASSAPGRSSYNSPLHF. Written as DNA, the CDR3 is TGTGCCAGCAGTGCCCCCGGGCGAAGCTCCTATAATTCACCCCTCCACTTT.

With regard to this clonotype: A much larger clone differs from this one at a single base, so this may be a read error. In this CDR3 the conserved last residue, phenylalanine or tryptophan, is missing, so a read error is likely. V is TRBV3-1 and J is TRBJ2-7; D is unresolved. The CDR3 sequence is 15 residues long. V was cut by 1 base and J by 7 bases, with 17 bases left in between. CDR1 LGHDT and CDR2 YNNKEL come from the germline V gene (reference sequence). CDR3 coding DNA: TGTGCCAGCAGCCAAGGTCGGTCAGGTTCGTGGGAGCAGTACCTC. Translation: CASSQGRSGSWEQYL.

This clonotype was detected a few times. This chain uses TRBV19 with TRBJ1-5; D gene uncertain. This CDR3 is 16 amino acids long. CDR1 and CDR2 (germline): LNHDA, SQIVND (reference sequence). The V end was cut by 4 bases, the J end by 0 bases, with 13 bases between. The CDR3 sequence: CASSTRPGFSNQPQHF. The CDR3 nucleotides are TGTGCCAGTAGTACCAGACCGGGATTTAGCAATCAGCCCCAGCATTTT.